These 18 T cell receptor beta chains originate from one sample sequenced in a study of shared clonotypes between healthy human individuals. Data came from immunoSEQ multiplex PCR; TCRdb stores just in-frame clones and leaves some out. The sample holds millions of clones, approximately 95% seen once. The sequencing sample was made of naive CD4+ T cells from PBMCs. As to subset: CD45RA+ positively selected. The origin of the receptors is a man younger than 30 in good health. Some clones in this sample may be carry-over from other donors' samples.

With respect to this clone: At one end the junction does not follow the germline gene, possibly because of a read error. This chain links TRBV10-2 with TRBJ2-1; maybe TRBD1 (6 bases). CDR1 is WSHSY and CDR2 is SAAADI in the germline V gene. The length of the CDR3 is 13 residues. The CDR3 here is CTRGSSSYNEQFF. The DNA for the CDR3 is TGCACCAGGGGCAGCAGCTCCTACAATGAGCAGTTCTTC.

The J gene is TRBJ2-3, the V gene TRBV6-1, with unresolved D. This CDR3 has 14 amino acids. The germline CDR1 and CDR2 sequences are MNHNS and SASEGT. Trimming took off 1 base at V and 2 bases at J, with 7 bases between the two ends. This CDR3 reads CASSEGPTTDTQYF. CDR3 DNA sequence: TGTGCCAGCAGTGAAGGGCCTACCACAGATACGCAGTATTTT.

The rearrangement joins TRBV5-1 to TRBJ2-7; TRBD1 matches at 10 bases. Trimming took 4 bases from V and 0 from J; bases not matched to a gene: 4. The CDR3 loop spans 15 amino acids. CDR1 is SGHRS, CDR2 YFSETQ, per germline. For the CDR3, the DNA is TGCGCCAGCAGCCGAGGACAGGGGGTCTCCTACGAGCAGTACTTC. It encodes CASSRGQGVSYEQYF.

V is TRBV15 and J is TRBJ2-1; 8 nucleotides agree with TRBD2. J gave up 0 bases and V 1 base, and 11 bases lay outside the gene matches. The CDR3 extends over 19 amino acids. Germline V gene sequence: CDR1 LNHNV, CDR2 YYDKDF (reference sequence). The CDR3 here is CATSRGGSGRPSSYNEQFF. In DNA form, the CDR3 reads TGTGCCACCAGCAGAGGAGGCAGCGGGAGACCGAGCTCCTACAATGAGCAGTTCTTC.

The CDR3 nucleotides are TGCGCCAGCGGGGACGGGGACAGGGGATCTGGCTACACCTTC. This translates into CASGDGDRGSGYTF. The rearrangement joins TRBV5-1 to TRBJ1-2; 10 bases are a match to TRBD1. Germline V CDR1 and CDR2: SGHRS, YFSETQ. Trimming took 7 bases from V and 7 from J; bases not matched to a gene: 10. The CDR3 loop spans 14 amino acids.

This sequence joins TRBV5-1 and TRBJ2-1; the D is unclear. This CDR3 comprises 15 residues. Trimming took off 2 bases at V and 2 bases at J, with 11 bases between the two ends. The germline V gene has CDR1 SGHRS and CDR2 YFSETQ. CDR3 nucleotides: TGCGCCAGCAGCTTACGGAGTCAAACCTACAATGAGCAGTTCTTC. It specifies CASSLRSQTYNEQFF.

This sequence joins TRBV6-1 and TRBJ2-7, with 10 bases matching TRBD2. The ends lost 4 bases at V and 3 bases at J; junction bases unmatched: 3. Germline CDR1 is MNHNS and CDR2 is SASEGT. CDR3 size: 14 residues. In nucleotides, the CDR3 is TGTGCCAGCAGTGCTAGCGGGAGTAGCTACGAGCAGTACTTC. Translating it yields CASSASGSSYEQYF.

This sequence joins TRBV18 and TRBJ1-4, with 8 bases that match TRBD1. Germline trimming cut 3 bases from V and 11 bases from J; bases unmatched to any gene: 8. The CDR3 has 14 amino acids. The V gene's germline CDR1 is KGHSH and CDR2 LQKENI. The DNA for the CDR3 is TGTGCCAGCTCACCCGGACAGGGAGAAGAGAAACTGTTTTTT. Translated: CASSPGQGEEKLFF.

The chain links TRBV18 to TRBJ2-7, with a tentative D call TRBD1 (6 bases). Looked up from germline, CDR1 is KGHSH and CDR2 is LQKENI. The CDR3 has 13 residues. V shed 5 bases and J shed 6 bases, with 14 bases lying between them. CDR3: CASSIGQSLEQYF. As DNA, the CDR3 is TGTGCCAGCTCAATCGGACAGTCTCTCGAGCAGTACTTC. The full variable domain, with the rest looked up from reference TRBV18 and TRBJ2-7, is NAGVMQNPRHLVRRRGQEARLRCSPMKGHSHVYWYRQLPEEGLKFMVYLQKENIIDESGMPKERFSAEFPKEGPSILRIQQVVRGDSAAYFCASSIGQSLEQYFGPGTRLTVT.

The chain employs TRBV29-1 and TRBJ2-5; unclear D gene. This CDR3 spans 11 amino acids. V gave up 4 bases and J gave up 5 bases, with 8 bases separating them. Germline V gives CDR1 SQVTM, CDR2 ANQGSEA. CDR3 region: CSVAAYETQYF. The CDR3 nucleotides are TGCAGCGTTGCGGCGTACGAGACCCAGTACTTC.

V and J are TRBV15 and TRBJ1-5; D gene uncertain. Trimming removed 0 bases at V and 1 base at J, with 13 bases between. The CDR3 contains 17 residues. Germline V lookup: CDR1 LNHNV, CDR2 YYDKDF (reference sequence). The CDR3 loop is CATSREAIGSSNQPQHF. CDR3 in DNA: TGTGCCACCAGCAGAGAGGCGATAGGCTCAAGCAATCAGCCCCAGCATTTT.

Notes on this clone: Other DNA sequences in the same sample also yield this CDR3. This chain uses TRBV6-6 with TRBJ2-3; D ambiguous. Germline lookup yields CDR1 MNHNY and CDR2 SVGAGI (reference sequence). Trimming cost V 6 bases and J 3 bases, with 4 bases left between them. This CDR3 has 11 residues. CDR3 coding DNA: TGTGCCAGCAGCTCTACAGATACGCAGTATTTT. Translated: CASSSTDTQYF.

The rearrangement joins TRBV7-6 to TRBJ1-1, with 11 bases aligning to TRBD1. The CDR3 loop spans 15 amino acids. CDR1 and CDR2 (germline): SGHVS, FNYEAQ. J gave up 2 bases and V 5 bases, and 4 bases lay outside the gene matches. CDR3 DNA: TGTGCCAGCAGCGTCAGGACAGGGGGCAACACTGAAGCTTTCTTT. It specifies CASSVRTGGNTEAFF.

This rearrangement joins TRBV7-3 to TRBJ2-1; D gene uncertain. CDR3 size: 13 residues. The germline gives CDR1 SGHTA, CDR2 FQGTGA. The V end was cut by 2 bases, the J end by 9 bases, with 11 bases between. CDR3 nucleotides: TGTGCCAGCAGCTTAGGTTTTAGTAGTGAGCAGTTCTTC. This gives the protein CASSLGFSSEQFF.

As regards this clone: Other nucleotide sequences in the sample specify the same CDR3. The CDR3 is CASSERGSSYEQYF. CDR3 DNA: TGTGCCAGCAGTGAGCGCGGGTCCTCCTACGAGCAGTACTTC. The genes are TRBV6-1 and TRBJ2-7; a possible D gene is TRBD2 (5 bases). Trimming left V 3 bases short and J 0 bases short, with 9 bases between. The CDR3 runs to 14 residues. The V gene's germline CDR1 is MNHNS and CDR2 SASEGT.

This clone has a handful of counts. The rearrangement uses TRBV7-8 and TRBJ1-2, with a possible D match to TRBD1 (6 bases). The V gene lost 5 bases and the J gene lost 2 bases, with 12 bases spanning the gap. Looked up from germline, CDR1 is SGHVS and CDR2 is FQNEAQ. The CDR3 sequence is 14 residues long. The CDR3, as DNA: TGTGCCAGCAGCCCGACAGGTGTCAACTATGGCTACACCTTC. Protein: CASSPTGVNYGYTF.

Only one count was recorded for this clone. The chain uses TRBV5-1 and TRBJ2-5, with D unclear. The V end was cut by 0 bases, the J end by 7 bases, with 4 bases between. Germline assignment: CDR1 SGHRS and CDR2 YFSETQ. This CDR3 contains 11 residues. The CDR3 sequence is CASSLARTQYF. In DNA form, the CDR3 reads TGCGCCAGCAGCTTGGCGAGGACCCAGTACTTC.

V and J are TRBV27 and TRBJ1-5, with 8 bases that match TRBD1. V was clipped by 5 bases and J by 5 bases; unmatched bases: 5. Germline assignment: CDR1 MNHEY and CDR2 SMNVEV (reference sequence). CDR3 length equals 14 residues. CDR3 nucleotide sequence: TGTGCCAGCAGTGTCAGGGGGCTAGATCAGCCCCAGCATTTT. As protein: CASSVRGLDQPQHF.